This T cell receptor (beta chain) was found in a study of beta chain features in type 1 diabetes. The study reverse transcribed the entire isolated RNA, so it sequenced expressed TCRB transcripts. The protocol was immunoSEQ multiplex PCR, while the TCRdb copy is restricted to in-frame clones and leaves out a portion. The table lists roughly 130,000 clones, 7% to 10% of them singletons. The source material was central memory CD4+ T cells from blood. This TCR came from a man between 18 and 35 years old in good health.

This chain's CDR3 is CASSVSPGRSNYGYTF. The CDR3 coding sequence is TGTGCCAGCAGCGTATCCCCCGGGAGGAGTAACTATGGCTACACCTTC. The rearrangement joins TRBV9 to TRBJ1-2; D remains ambiguous. This CDR3 contains 16 residues. V was cut by 1 base and J by 1 base, with 14 bases left in between. Germline-derived CDR1 and CDR2 are SGDLS and YYNGEE.